Following are 7 T cell receptor beta chains from one sample sequenced in a study of shared clonotypes between healthy human individuals. Data came from immunoSEQ multiplex PCR; TCRdb stores just in-frame clones and leaves some out. The top ten clones hold around 1.2% of a sample with some 1,900,000 clones, roughly 95% of them seen once. CD45RO-negative cells were positively selected for CCR7, leaving out terminally differentiated effector memory CD45RA+ cells. The sequenced material came from naive CD8+ T cells sorted from blood. The receptors were sampled from a man aged 18 to 30 in good health.

The V and J genes are TRBV9 and TRBJ1-2, with TRBD1 as a possible D gene (5 bases). Trimming cost V 1 base and J 8 bases, with 12 bases left between them. This CDR3 comprises 13 residues. Looked up from germline, CDR1 is SGDLS and CDR2 is YYNGEE. The CDR3 nucleotides read TGTGCCAGCAGCGTAATTCAGGGATTGGGCTACACCTTC. Protein product: CASSVIQGLGYTF.

The chain has TRBV6-1 and TRBJ2-5; D is possibly TRBD1 or TRBD2 (5 bases each). The CDR3 sequence is 14 residues long. V was shortened by 6 bases and J by 1 base, with 12 bases between the two germline ends. Germline CDR1 reads MNHNS; CDR2 reads SASEGT. CDR3 sequence: CASRPGTLQETQYF. CDR3 DNA: TGTGCCAGCAGGCCAGGGACCCTCCAAGAGACCCAGTACTTC.

The V call is TRBV9, the J call TRBJ2-2; no reliable D call. Germline CDR1 reads SGDLS; CDR2 reads YYNGEE. The CDR3 spans 15 residues. V lost 4 bases to trimming and J lost 2 bases, with 12 bases between them. CDR3 loop: CASSPGRINTGELFF. The CDR3 bases are TGTGCCAGCAGCCCCGGACGGATAAACACCGGGGAGCTGTTTTTT.

The chain uses TRBV2 and TRBJ1-5, with D perhaps matching TRBD1 (5 bases). Germline CDR1 is SNHLY and CDR2 is FYNNEI. Trimming stripped 4 bases from V and 8 bases from J, with 15 bases between. CDR3 length equals 14 residues. CDR3 residues: CASSGGEVAEPQHF. The CDR3 nucleotides are TGTGCCAGCAGTGGGGGGGAGGTGGCTGAGCCCCAGCATTTT.

The chain joins TRBV11-1 to TRBJ2-7; 7 nucleotides agree with TRBD1. V lost 5 bases to trimming and J lost 0 bases; unmatched junction nucleotides: 4. Per the germline V gene, CDR1 is SGHAT and CDR2 is FQDESV (reference sequence). The CDR3 sequence is 14 residues long. As DNA, the CDR3 is TGTGCCAGCAGCACGACAGGGAACTCCTACGAGCAGTACTTC. Amino acid sequence: CASSTTGNSYEQYF.

This clone was counted once. The V gene is TRBV5-6, the J gene TRBJ2-7, with D maybe TRBD1 (5 bases). The CDR3 sequence is 13 residues long. The germline V and J ends were trimmed by 4 bases and 6 bases, with 14 bases remaining between them. Germline values: CDR1 SGHDT, CDR2 YYEEEE. CDR3 nucleotide sequence: TGTGCCAGCAGCCTCCAGCCAGGGTCCGAGCAGTACTTC. This sequence encodes CASSLQPGSEQYF.

V gene TRBV19 combines with J gene TRBJ1-1, with D possibly matching TRBD1 (6 bases). Per the germline V gene, CDR1 is LNHDA and CDR2 is SQIVND (reference sequence). V gave up 7 bases and J gave up 11 bases, with 17 bases separating them. The CDR3 runs to 12 residues. The CDR3 bases are TGTGCCAGTACCCCGCTGGGGGCTGGCGCTTTCTTT. Translation gives CASTPLGAGAFF.